This T cell receptor beta chain was documented in a study of post-analysis software for immune sequencing data. The CDR3 extends over 15 amino acids. V was pared by 1 base and J by 5 bases, with 14 bases between. CDR1 is SGHDN and CDR2 is FVKESK in the germline V gene. The authors incorporated unique molecular identifiers into the TCR beta cDNA libraries. TCRdb ran MiXCR on the PCR reads and lists one entry per CDR3 protein. The data hold about 160,000 distinct CDR3 sequences, with roughly 35% observed a single time. This clonotype was detected only a few times. Sequencing was performed on blood, taken after autologous hematopoietic stem cell transplantation. J is TRBJ1-2 and V is TRBV14; D is ambiguous. The TCR was taken from a girl under 18 with multiple sclerosis. The CDR3 bases are TGTGCCAGCAGCCAAGGGGCTCACACGGGGTATGGCTACACCTTC. Translated, it gives CASSQGAHTGYGYTF.